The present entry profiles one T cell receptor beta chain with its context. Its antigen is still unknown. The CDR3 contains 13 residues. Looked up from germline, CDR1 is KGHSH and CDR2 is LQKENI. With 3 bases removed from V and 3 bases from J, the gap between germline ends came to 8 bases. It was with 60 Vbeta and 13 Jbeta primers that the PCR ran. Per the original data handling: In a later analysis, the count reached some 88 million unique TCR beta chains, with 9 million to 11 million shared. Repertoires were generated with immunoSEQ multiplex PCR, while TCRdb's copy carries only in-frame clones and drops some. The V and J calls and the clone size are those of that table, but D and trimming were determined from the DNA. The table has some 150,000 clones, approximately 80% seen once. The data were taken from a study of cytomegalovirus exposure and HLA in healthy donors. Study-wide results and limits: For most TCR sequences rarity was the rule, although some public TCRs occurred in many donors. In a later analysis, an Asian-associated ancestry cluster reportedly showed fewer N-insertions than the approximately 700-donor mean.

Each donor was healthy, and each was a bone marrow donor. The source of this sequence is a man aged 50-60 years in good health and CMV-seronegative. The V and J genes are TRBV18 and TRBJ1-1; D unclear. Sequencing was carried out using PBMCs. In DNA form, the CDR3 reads TGTGCCAGCTCACCGTTCGGGGACACTGAAGCTTTCTTT. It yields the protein CASSPFGDTEAFF. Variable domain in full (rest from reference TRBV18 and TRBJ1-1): NAGVMQNPRHLVRRRGQEARLRCSPMKGHSHVYWYRQLPEEGLKFMVYLQKENIIDESGMPKERFSAEFPKEGPSILRIQQVVRGDSAAYFCASSPFGDTEAFFGQGTRLTVV.